The TCR beta chain under discussion was sequenced for a study of human T cells and chemical hapten exposure. Across the study: Small differences in pooled library volume mainly drove the variation in TCR yields per sample.

Trimming left V 3 bases short and J 0 bases short, with 6 bases between. CDR3 length equals 13 residues. Germline V lookup: CDR1 SGHKS, CDR2 YYEKEE (reference sequence). Time point of the sample: healthy volunteer bleed at 2 weeks. Total RNA was isolated from unfractionated whole blood. Worth noting for this clonotype: Its matching antigen is unknown.

Findings and limits, study-wide: Among TCRs, those above 1 in 1000 frequency were unaffected by DPC sensitization.

The study used a library that attached unique molecular identifiers to individual cDNA molecules. TCRdb reanalysed the RACE reads using MiXCR and keeps one entry per CDR3 protein. In the table there are roughly 100,000 distinct CDR3 sequences, about 8.8% of which are singletons. The chain recombines TRBV5-5 with TRBJ1-1; no definite D call. The sequence came from a female donor in good health. Some clones in this sample may be carry-over from other donors' samples. Sequenced material: whole blood. This CDR3 reads CASSSFLNTEAFF. CDR3 nucleotides: TGTGCCAGCAGCTCTTTTCTGAACACTGAAGCTTTCTTT.